This TCR beta chain stems from a study of T cells in Graves' hyperthyroidism and ophthalmopathy. The study, taken as a whole, reports: Most clonotypes that expanded in the thyroid above 0.001 also showed up in blood. Ophthalmopathy, as predicted by the model, came a median approximately 6.5 months after the prediction.

TCR beta CDR3 regions were amplified from RNA. An initial round of RT-PCR targeting the TCR CDR3 relied on the HTBI primer set. Each CDR3 protein is one row after TCRdb ran MiXCR on the multiplex PCR reads. The repertoire consists of fewer than 650,000 distinct CDR3 sequences, with 12% to 15% occurring once and the leading ten covering over 6%. About this clonotype: Its specificity is not known.

The CDR3 spans 16 residues. CDR1 is KGHSH and CDR2 is LQKENI in the germline V gene. The V segment lost 1 base and the J segment 3 bases; nucleotides outside the gene matches: 4. Sample: blood. The chain carries TRBV18 and TRBJ2-1; TRBD1 aligns across 9 bases. The clonotype was recovered from a young woman with Graves' ophthalmopathy. The CDR3 DNA sequence: TGTGCCAGCTCACCACTTGAGACAGGGGGCTACAATGAGCAGTTCTTC. This translates into CASSPLETGGYNEQFF.